This T cell receptor (beta chain) is drawn from a study of T cells in localized non-small cell lung cancer. Study-level results: The greatest T cell clonality was found in uninvolved adjacent lung (higher than in tumor). Median detection of top 100 tumor clones in adjacent lung was about 52 clones. Heterogeneity cannot be ruled out, as sequencing used one tumor region only.

The germline CDR1 and CDR2 sequences are SGHTA and FQGTGA. The V and J ends lost 5 bases and 0 bases respectively, with 11 bases between them. The CDR3 is made up of 15 amino acids. Note on this clone: The antigen remains undetermined.

Measured with immunoSEQ multiplex PCR; TCRdb has only the in-frame clones, and not every one. This sample has 35,000 to 40,000 clones, with 75% to 90% found just once. This sequence joins TRBV7-3 and TRBJ2-1; possible D gene TRBD2, 5 bases. The clonotype was recovered from a man aged 35 to 69 with stage I lung adenocarcinoma. Source: peripheral blood, taken before any cancer treatment. The DNA of the CDR3 is TGTGCCAGCAGCCAAAACCGGGACTCCTACAATGAGCAGTTCTTC. Its translation: CASSQNRDSYNEQFF.